These T cell receptor beta chains were read from a single sample in a study of cytomegalovirus exposure and HLA in healthy donors. Only in-frame clones appear in the TCRdb table, and some are missing; sequencing was by immunoSEQ multiplex PCR. Among more than 95,000 clones listed, about 70% were seen once. The source material was PBMCs. These receptors were taken from a man aged 25-40 years in good health and CMV-seronegative. Each CDR3 is given with its conserved first and last residue. The D gene is left open where the match is weak. Only some rows state a clone size, as once, few, many or a class for expanded clones.

TRBV2,TRBJ2-3,.,.,TGTGCCAGCGAAGAAACAGGGAGCACAGATACGCAGTATTTT,CASEETGSTDTQYF
TRBV7-9,TRBJ1-3,.,.,TGTGCCAGCAGCCTAGGGAGTCCGGTCTCAGACACCATATATTTT,CASSLGSPVSDTIYF
TRBV7-9,TRBJ1-1,.,.,TGTGCCAGCAGCTCATTCAGGGCGCGGAACACTGAAGCTTTCTTT,CASSSFRARNTEAFF
TRBV30,TRBJ2-7,.,.,TGTGCCTGGACCCCCGGGACTGGACTTTTGGAGCAGTACTTC,CAWTPGTGLLEQYF
TRBV6-1,TRBJ1-4,once,TRBD1,TGTGCCAGCTACGGTACAGGGGGAATACGTGGGCTGTTTTTT,CASYGTGGIRGLFF
TRBV28,TRBJ2-5,few,TRBD1,TGTGCCAGCAGTTCCCAAGGACAGGGCCAAGAGACCCAGTACTTC,CASSSQGQGQETQYF
TRBV4-2,TRBJ2-2,.,.,TGTGCCAGCAGCCAAGAGGCAGCGGCGAACACCGGGGAGCTGTTTTTT,CASSQEAAANTGELFF
TRBV7-9,TRBJ2-1,few,TRBD1,TGTGCCAGCCAAACAGGGGTAGCTTACTACAATGAGCAGTTCTTC,CASQTGVAYYNEQFF
TRBV6-5,TRBJ2-2,.,.,TGTGCCAGCAGTTACTCGCAAGGGGCGGTCACCGGGGAGCTGTTTTTT,CASSYSQGAVTGELFF
TRBV13,TRBJ2-7,.,TRBD1,TGTGCCAGCAGACCCAGGGGGCTATACGAGCAGTACTTC,CASRPRGLYEQYF
TRBV7-9,TRBJ1-2,.,TRBD1,TGTGCCAGCAGCCCCGGGACAGGGGGTGACTATGGCTACACCTTC,CASSPGTGGDYGYTF
TRBV9,TRBJ2-1,.,.,TGTGCCAGCAGCGTAGATGGACAGCCCTACAATGAGCAGTTCTTC,CASSVDGQPYNEQFF
TRBV11-1,TRBJ2-7,.,.,TGTGCCAGCAGCTTAGATCTGTCAGGGGACTACGAGCAGTACTTC,CASSLDLSGDYEQYF
TRBV5-1,TRBJ1-1,.,TRBD1,TGCGCCAGCAGCCCCGGGACAGGGGCGAACACTGAAGCTTTCTTT,CASSPGTGANTEAFF
TRBV29-1,TRBJ2-5,once,.,TGCAGCGTTGAAGATACAGGGGGGGACCAAGAGACCCAGTACTTC,CSVEDTGGDQETQYF
TRBV4-3,TRBJ1-2,.,.,TGCGCCAGCAGCCAAGGATCAGCAGGGGACTATGGCTACACCTTC,CASSQGSAGDYGYTF
TRBV4-3,TRBJ1-3,few,.,TGCGCCAGCAGCCAAGCGCACACCTCTGGAAACACCATATATTTT,CASSQAHTSGNTIYF
TRBV28,TRBJ1-2,few,.,TGTGCCAGCAGTTTAAAGGCCAGGGATGACGGCTACACCTTC,CASSLKARDDGYTF
TRBV5-1,TRBJ2-5,few,.,TGCGCCAGCAGCTTGAGTTACGTAGACGTGGGGCACCAAGAGACCCAGTACTTC,CASSLSYVDVGHQETQYF
TRBV30,TRBJ2-4,.,.,TGTGCCTGGAGCCCCCACCCCAGGGGACCCAAAAACAGTCAGTACTTC,CAWSPHPRGPKNSQYF
TRBV29-1,TRBJ2-5,few,TRBD1,TGCAGCGTTGAAAGGACAGGGGGCTTAGAGACCCAGTACTTC,CSVERTGGLETQYF
TRBV18,TRBJ2-7,.,.,TGTGCCAGCTCACCACCGGAGGTCGGGTACGAGCAGTACTTC,CASSPPEVGYEQYF
TRBV5-4,TRBJ2-5,.,TRBD1,TGTGCCAGCAGCTCACGACAGGGATCGGCCCTTCAAGAGACCCAGTACTTC,CASSSRQGSALQETQYF
TRBV6-1,TRBJ2-7,few,.,TGTGCCAGCGGGGTAGGGGGGGGCCCCTACGAGCAGTACTTC,CASGVGGGPYEQYF
TRBV15,TRBJ1-1,few,.,TGTGCCACCAGCAGAGGGGCTCAAAGGCCCACTGAAGCTTTCTTT,CATSRGAQRPTEAFF
TRBV7-2,TRBJ2-1,.,.,TGTGCCAGCAGCTCTCTCGACAGATACAATGAGCAGTTCTTC,CASSSLDRYNEQFF
TRBV28,TRBJ2-7,.,.,TGTGCCAGCAGTTTAACATCTATGTTGGGCTACGTCAACTTC,CASSLTSMLGYVNF
TRBV11-2,TRBJ2-7,.,.,TGTGCCAGCAGCTTAGATCAGGTAGACTACGAGCAGTACTTC,CASSLDQVDYEQYF
TRBV7-2,TRBJ2-7,.,TRBD2,TGTGCCAGCAGCCACAATAGCGGGCGCGCCTACGAGCAGTACTTC,CASSHNSGRAYEQYF
TRBV7-9,TRBJ2-5,.,TRBD1,TGTGCCAGCAGTCGACAGGGGGCTGAGGAGACCCAGTACTTC,CASSRQGAEETQYF
TRBV18,TRBJ1-2,once,TRBD1,TGTGCCAGCTCACCAAAGCCCGGGACAGACTATGGCTACACCTTC,CASSPKPGTDYGYTF
TRBV6-5,TRBJ2-7,.,.,TGTGCCAGCAGTTACCGCCTGGGGAGGAGTTACGAGCAGTACTTC,CASSYRLGRSYEQYF
TRBV7-3,TRBJ2-2,.,.,TGTGCCAGCAGCCCTAACACCGGGGAGCTGTTTTTT,CASSPNTGELFF
TRBV13,TRBJ2-7,.,TRBD2,TGTGCCAGCAGCTTAAGGACTAGCGGGAGATACGAGCAGTACTTC,CASSLRTSGRYEQYF
TRBV28,TRBJ1-2,.,.,TGTGCCAGCAGTTTAATCTCAGAAGACTATGGCTACACCTTC,CASSLISEDYGYTF
TRBV30,TRBJ2-3,.,TRBD1,TGTGCCTGGAGTGGGACAGGCGTCTTGACAGATACGCAGTATTTT,CAWSGTGVLTDTQYF
TRBV5-1,TRBJ2-1,.,.,TGCGCCAGCACTAACCGAGGTTCCATGTCCAATGAGCAGTTCTTC,CASTNRGSMSNEQFF
TRBV6-5,TRBJ2-7,.,.,TGTGCCAGCAGGCCGGGGGTGAAGGACGAGCAGTACTTC,CASRPGVKDEQYF
TRBV7-3,TRBJ1-1,.,TRBD1,TGTGCCAGCAGCGACAACAGGGGGCCGGACACTGAAGCTTTCTTT,CASSDNRGPDTEAFF
TRBV5-6,TRBJ2-1,.,TRBD2,TGTGCCAGCAGCTTAGCGGGAGTTCTCTACAATGAGCAGTTCTTC,CASSLAGVLYNEQFF
TRBV23-1,TRBJ2-4,.,.,TGCGCCAGCAGTCAATTTGAGGGGGTAGCCAAAAACATTCAGTACTTC,CASSQFEGVAKNIQYF
TRBV29-1,TRBJ2-2,.,TRBD2,TGCAGCGCGGGGGGGGCAGGGGCGAACACCGGGGAGCTGTTTTTT,CSAGGAGANTGELFF
TRBV5-6,TRBJ1-2,.,.,TGTGCCAGCAGTAACAATGTGAGGATGGCGCTTCCCTATGGCTACACCTTC,CASSNNVRMALPYGYTF
TRBV6-5,TRBJ2-3,.,.,TGTGCCAGCACCCGGGGGATACGAACAGATACGCAGTATTTT,CASTRGIRTDTQYF
TRBV30,TRBJ1-3,once,.,TGTGCCTGGAGTACCGGGTTTGGTGGAAACACCATATATTTT,CAWSTGFGGNTIYF
TRBV12-5,TRBJ2-7,once,TRBD1,TGTGCTAGTGGGCGGGGACAGGGGTCCCACGAGCAGTACTTC,CASGRGQGSHEQYF
TRBV7-6,TRBJ2-1,.,.,TGTGCCAGCAGCACCCTCCGGGTGGAGGGTGAGCAGTTCTTC,CASSTLRVEGEQFF
TRBV29-1,TRBJ2-1,.,.,TGCAGCGTTGAAAGCGGGTATACAATGAGCGAGCAGTTCTTC,CSVESGYTMSEQFF
TRBV19,TRBJ1-1,.,TRBD1,TGTGCCACCTCAGACAGGGTTACTGAAGCTTTCTTT,CATSDRVTEAFF
TRBV7-6,TRBJ2-7,.,.,TGTGCCAGCAGCTCCACCCCTACCACCTACGAGCAGTACTTC,CASSSTPTTYEQYF
TRBV6-1,TRBJ1-2,.,.,TGTGCCAGCAGTGAATGGGGCAGGTGGAACTATGGCTACACCTTC,CASSEWGRWNYGYTF
TRBV7-2,TRBJ2-1,few,TRBD2,TGTGCCAGCAGCTTACCCGCGGGACTACCTTGGGTTCTGGGCAATGAGCAGTTCTTC,CASSLPAGLPWVLGNEQFF
TRBV6-1,TRBJ1-5,.,.,TGTGCCAGCAGTGAGGGCCCAGGGAGGCAGCCCCAGCATTTT,CASSEGPGRQPQHF
TRBV7-2,TRBJ2-7,.,.,TGTGCCAGCAGCGCCGACTTAAACTACGAGCAGTACTTC,CASSADLNYEQYF
TRBV11-2,TRBJ1-1,.,.,TGTGCCAGCAGCTCCCGCGGGACTGAAGCTTTCTTT,CASSSRGTEAFF
TRBV5-6,TRBJ1-5,few,TRBD1,TGTGCCAGCAGCTTTTCAGGGGGCGGGATGAGCAATCAGCCCCAGCATTTT,CASSFSGGGMSNQPQHF
TRBV27,TRBJ2-7,.,.,TGTGCCAGCACCCGGGTCAGGGGTCGAGAGCAGTACTTC,CASTRVRGREQYF
TRBV7-8,TRBJ2-7,.,TRBD2,TGTGCCAGCAGCGCATCCCTAGCGGGACTAGCCTACGAGCAGTACTTC,CASSASLAGLAYEQYF
TRBV29-1,TRBJ1-2,.,TRBD1,TGCAGCGTTAATAGACAGGGGGGGGCTAACTATGGCTACACCTTC,CSVNRQGGANYGYTF